A single T cell receptor (beta chain) is shown here with its context. Its cognate antigen is unknown. The sample is drawn from a study of OX40 agonist ivuxolimab in advanced cancers. Study information: Antecedent anti-PD-1, anti-PD-L1 or anti-CTLA-4 therapy was permissible, with roughly 40% having received some. Study findings and constraints: At 0.1 to 3.0 mg/kg, CD4+ and CD8+ blood T cells expanded clonally by week 6. CD8+ T cells averaged more expanded clones than CD4+.

Germline V CDR1 and CDR2: MNHNS, SASEGT. This CDR3 has 13 amino acids. V shed 2 bases, J shed 9 bases, and the junction held 5 bases outside the gene matches. Assay used: immunoSEQ multiplex PCR; TCRdb lists only in-frame clones, some missing. The table lists some 46,000 clones, 87% of them singletons. The chain couples TRBV6-1 to TRBJ1-1; 8 bases fit TRBD1. Here the sequenced sample was CD4+ or CD8+ T cells sorted from blood, taken in a trial of the OX40 agonist ivuxolimab. The receptor was isolated from an adult with an advanced solid tumor such as melanoma, head and neck, liver or kidney cancer. The CDR3 sequence is CASSEQGAGKAFF. CDR3 nucleotides: TGTGCCAGCAGTGAACAGGGGGCAGGTAAAGCTTTCTTT.